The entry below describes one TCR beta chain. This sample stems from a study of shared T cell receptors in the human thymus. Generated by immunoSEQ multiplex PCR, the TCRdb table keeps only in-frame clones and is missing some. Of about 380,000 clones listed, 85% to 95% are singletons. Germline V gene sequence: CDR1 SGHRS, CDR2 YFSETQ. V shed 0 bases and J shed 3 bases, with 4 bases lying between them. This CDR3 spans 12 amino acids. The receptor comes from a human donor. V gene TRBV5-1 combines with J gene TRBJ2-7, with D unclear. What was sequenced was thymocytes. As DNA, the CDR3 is TGCGCCAGCAGCTTGGACGGCTACGAGCAGTACTTC. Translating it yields CASSLDGYEQYF.